Listed below are T cell receptor beta chains from one sample, sequenced in a study of blood T cell repertoires in COVID-19. Sequencing used immunoSEQ multiplex PCR; TCRdb keeps in-frame clones, though not all of them. This sample has about 220,000 clones, with around 82% found just once. Sequencing input: peripheral blood. The receptors stem from a human donor in a cohort sampled during active COVID-19. Each CDR3 is given with its conserved first and last residue. A D gene is named only where the DNA matches it firmly. Clone size appears in some rows only: once, few, many, or a class for an expanded clone.

V	D	J	size	CDR3	DNA
TRBV25-1	.	TRBJ2-5	.	CASSERRWGETQYF	TGTGCCAGCAGTGAAAGGAGGTGGGGAGAGACCCAGTACTTC
TRBV5-4	.	TRBJ2-1	.	CASTPAGEIYEQFF	TGTGCCAGCACCCCGGCAGGCGAGATCTATGAGCAGTTCTTC
TRBV25-1	.	TRBJ2-2	.	CASRGHVTGELFF	TGTGCCAGCAGGGGACACGTCACCGGGGAGCTGTTTTTT
TRBV5-4	TRBD1	TRBJ2-7	.	CASSDRDYEQYF	TGTGCCAGCAGTGACAGGGACTACGAGCAGTACTTC
TRBV24-1	.	TRBJ2-7	.	CATSDPSRSGYEQYF	TGTGCCACCAGTGACCCCAGTCGGTCAGGCTACGAGCAGTACTTC
TRBV10-3	TRBD2	TRBJ2-1	once	CAIALAGESNEQFF	TGTGCCATCGCACTAGCGGGAGAGAGCAATGAGCAGTTCTTC
TRBV7-3	TRBD1	TRBJ2-2	.	CASSLWDRRWNTGELFF	TGTGCCAGCAGCTTATGGGACAGGAGGTGGAACACCGGGGAGCTGTTTTTT
TRBV19	TRBD2	TRBJ2-7	.	CASSMGGNEQYF	TGTGCCAGTAGTATGGGGGGGAACGAGCAGTACTTC
TRBV4-1	.	TRBJ1-4	.	CASSQAGATNEKLFF	TGCGCCAGCAGCCAAGCGGGTGCAACTAATGAAAAACTGTTTTTT
TRBV25-1	.	TRBJ2-5	.	CASTPPLLETQYF	TGTGCCAGCACCCCCCCACTTTTGGAGACCCAGTACTTC
TRBV27	TRBD1	TRBJ1-1	.	CASSPSGTGGDTEAFF	TGTGCCAGCAGTCCCTCCGGGACAGGGGGTGACACTGAAGCTTTCTTT
TRBV19	.	TRBJ1-1	.	CASSYRNTEAFF	TGTGCCAGTAGTTACAGGAACACTGAAGCTTTCTTT
TRBV7-2	.	TRBJ2-7	.	CASSFERQSYEQYF	TGTGCCAGCAGCTTTGAACGACAGTCCTACGAGCAGTACTTC
TRBV24-1	TRBD2	TRBJ2-1	.	CATAASGGFAYNEQFF	TGTGCCACCGCAGCTAGCGGGGGGTTTGCCTACAATGAGCAGTTCTTC
TRBV5-1	TRBD1	TRBJ1-1	.	CASSWGQGRDTEAFF	TGCGCCAGCAGCTGGGGACAGGGGAGGGACACTGAAGCTTTCTTT
TRBV7-2	.	TRBJ2-7	.	CASSFISYEQYF	TGTGCCAGCAGCTTTATCTCCTACGAGCAGTACTTC
TRBV6-2/TRBV6-3	.	TRBJ1-2	once	CASTPPGPGGYTF	TGTGCCAGCACCCCGCCAGGGCCGGGTGGCTACACCTTC
TRBV9	.	TRBJ1-1	once	CASSVREGGMMTEAFF	TGTGCCAGCAGCGTAAGGGAGGGGGGGATGATGACTGAAGCTTTCTTT
TRBV4-3	.	TRBJ1-1	.	CASSPAGGGTEAFF	TGCGCCAGCAGCCCCGCGGGGGGTGGCACTGAAGCTTTCTTT
TRBV4-3	TRBD1	TRBJ1-6	.	CASSLTGERSPLHF	TGCGCCAGCAGCCTTACAGGGGAACGGTCACCCCTCCACTTT
TRBV24-1	.	TRBJ1-2	.	CATSDSQQGYYGYTF	TGTGCCACCAGTGATTCCCAACAGGGATACTATGGCTACACCTTC
TRBV6-5	.	TRBJ1-2	.	CASSYSYNNGYTF	TGTGCCAGCAGTTACTCGTATAACAACGGCTACACCTTC
TRBV4-1	.	TRBJ1-5	.	CASSQVTGYQPQHF	TGCGCCAGCAGCCAGGTGACAGGTTATCAGCCCCAGCATTTT
TRBV19	TRBD1	TRBJ2-1	.	CASRSRTGYYNEQFF	TGTGCCAGTAGATCCCGGACAGGATACTACAATGAGCAGTTCTTC
TRBV7-8	.	TRBJ1-1	.	CASSLGLPNTEAFF	TGTGCCAGCAGCCTGGGACTTCCGAACACTGAAGCTTTCTTT
TRBV20-1	.	TRBJ1-1	many	CSASTGLKGPDTEAFF	TGCAGTGCTAGTACAGGGTTAAAAGGGCCTGACACTGAAGCTTTCTTT
TRBV9	TRBD2	TRBJ2-2	.	CASSVGASGEGLGTGELFF	TGTGCCAGCAGCGTAGGCGCTAGCGGAGAGGGACTGGGCACCGGGGAGCTGTTTTTT
TRBV27	.	TRBJ1-4	.	CASSRGLSPNEKLFF	TGTGCCAGCTCTCGAGGGTTATCGCCTAATGAAAAACTGTTTTTT
TRBV7-2	.	TRBJ1-3	.	CASSLVAGQAGNTIYF	TGTGCCAGCAGCTTAGTCGCGGGCCAGGCTGGAAACACCATATATTTT